This TCR beta chain was captured by sequencing in a study of blood T cell repertoires in COVID-19. In germline, CDR1 is MGHRA, CDR2 YSYEKL. There are 16 residues in the CDR3. Produced via immunoSEQ multiplex PCR; TCRdb's table is partial and in-frame only. The table shows 200,000 or so clones, with approximately 84% occurring only once. Regarding this clone: The junction does not match germline at one end; this may be a read error.

Input material: peripheral blood. The chain employs TRBV4-1 and TRBJ1-4, with 11 bases identical to TRBD1. This TCR was sampled from a man aged 45 to 65 who had recovered from COVID-19. This CDR3 reads CASSQTTGTGGLITHF. The CDR3 DNA is TGCGCCAGCAGCCAAACGACCGGGACAGGGGGACTAATCACGCATTTT.